The 32 T cell receptor beta chains in this list originate from one sample, sequenced in a study of T-cell memory formation after mild COVID-19. TCRdb re-called the 5' RACE reads through MiXCR, storing one row per CDR3 protein. The table shows around 340,000 distinct CDR3 sequences, with about a sixth occurring only once. Material: PBMCs or a T cell subset sorted from them (not recorded which). All receptors come from a man aged 18 to 29 who had mild COVID-19 (a few samples of this study predate the infection). Cell type and time point are not known.

The chain employs TRBV12-3 or TRBV12-4 and TRBJ2-3, with 9 bases that match TRBD2. The CDR3 totals 14 residues. The junction had 5 bases not matched to a gene; V was cut back by 8 bases and J by 2 bases. In DNA form, the CDR3 reads TGTGCCAGCGAGCGGGGGGATGACACAGATACGCAGTATTTT. This sequence encodes CASERGDDTDTQYF.

This clonotype occurred a few times. The chain has TRBV7-9 and TRBJ2-7; 11 nucleotides match TRBD1. Germline V lookup: CDR1 SEHNR, CDR2 FQNEAQ (reference sequence). This CDR3 has 14 amino acids. J was trimmed by 3 bases and V by 4 bases; bases with no gene match: 2. This chain's CDR3 is CASSWDRGDYEQYF. In nucleotides, the CDR3 is TGTGCCAGCAGCTGGGACAGGGGGGACTACGAGCAGTACTTC. Full variable domain (outside the CDR3, taken from reference TRBV7-9 and TRBJ2-7): DTGVSQNPRHKITKRGQNVTFRCDPISEHNRLYWYRQTLGQGPEFLTYFQNEAQLEKSRLLSDRFSAERPKGSFSTLEIQRTEQGDSAMYLCASSWDRGDYEQYFGPGTRLTVT.

The rearrangement links TRBV2 to TRBJ1-1; D is unclear. There are 13 residues in the CDR3. V was shortened by 4 bases and J by 1 base, with 7 bases between the two germline ends. Germline assignment: CDR1 SNHLY and CDR2 FYNNEI. CDR3 amino acids: CASSGNRNTEAFF. Written as DNA, the CDR3 is TGTGCCAGCAGTGGCAACAGGAACACTGAAGCTTTCTTT.

This clonotype was detected only a few times. CDR3 coding DNA: TGTGCCAGCTCAAGGACAAAGAACACTGAAGCTTTCTTT. Its translation: CASSRTKNTEAFF. The chain combines TRBV18 with TRBJ1-1, with a weak D call TRBD1 (5 bases). Germline CDR1 and CDR2: KGHSH and LQKENI. The V end was cut by 5 bases, the J end by 1 base, with 8 bases between. This CDR3 spans 13 amino acids.

This clonotype occurred many times. The rearrangement joins TRBV20-1 to TRBJ2-1, with 12 bases matching TRBD2. After removal of 0 bases from V and 6 bases from J, the junction contained 6 bases not matched to a gene. The CDR3 consists of 16 residues. CDR1 DFQATT and CDR2 SNEGSKA come from the germline V gene (reference sequence). The CDR3 protein is CSARDRLAGGTNEQFF. Written as DNA, the CDR3 is TGCAGTGCTAGAGATCGGCTAGCGGGGGGGACCAATGAGCAGTTCTTC.

This clonotype was recorded a few times. This rearrangement joins TRBV29-1 to TRBJ2-3; D is unresolved. The CDR3 consists of 12 residues. Germline loops: CDR1 SQVTM, CDR2 ANQGSEA. V lost 4 bases to trimming and J lost 4 bases, with 9 bases between them. The CDR3 coding sequence is TGCAGCGTTGTGTCGGGCGCAGATACGCAGTATTTT. Amino acid sequence: CSVVSGADTQYF.

This sequence joins TRBV6-5 and TRBJ2-7; 8 bases match TRBD2. Unmatched junction bases numbered 3, after V lost 0 bases and J lost 2 bases. Germline V gene lookup returns CDR1 MNHEY and CDR2 SVGAGI. The CDR3 extends over 15 amino acids. The CDR3 loop is CASSYSGGGTYEQYF. CDR3 nucleotide sequence: TGTGCCAGCAGTTACTCCGGGGGGGGCACCTACGAGCAGTACTTC.

A few counts support this clonotype. The genes are TRBV5-4 and TRBJ2-7; 8 bases align to TRBD2. V shed 0 bases, J shed 3 bases, and the junction held 8 bases outside the gene matches. This CDR3 has 16 amino acids. The germline gives CDR1 SGHNT, CDR2 YYREEE (reference sequence). This CDR3 is CASSLEGGGRDYEQYF. The CDR3 DNA follows: TGTGCCAGCAGCTTGGAGGGCGGGGGGCGAGACTACGAGCAGTACTTC.

The chain is built from TRBV5-6 and TRBJ1-2; TRBD1 agrees at 12 bases. CDR1 SGHDT and CDR2 YYEEEE come from the germline V gene. The CDR3 totals 17 residues. Losses at the gene ends were 2 bases for V and 6 bases for J; bases not matched to a gene: 11. As DNA, the CDR3 is TGTGCCAGCAGCTTTGGAACCGGGACAGGGGGCTTGAATGGCTACACCTTC. It translates to CASSFGTGTGGLNGYTF.

The table lists this clonotype with a few counts. The V call is TRBV7-9, the J call TRBJ2-7; no clear D. The CDR3 is 11 amino acids. V lost 5 bases and J lost 2, with 4 bases in between. CDR1 and CDR2 (germline): SEHNR, FQNEAQ (reference sequence). The CDR3 reads CASSGAYEQYF. The DNA for the CDR3 is TGTGCCAGCAGCGGAGCCTACGAGCAGTACTTC.

This clonotype came up many times. The chain is built from TRBV6-5 and TRBJ1-6; D gene ambiguous. The V end lost 0 bases, the J end lost 7 bases, and 7 bases lay between the germline ends. From germline, CDR1 is MNHEY and CDR2 SVGAGI. The CDR3 consists of 14 residues. Written as DNA, the CDR3 is TGTGCCAGCAGTTACTCAGGGCCAAATTCACCCCTCCACTTT. Translated: CASSYSGPNSPLHF.

This clonotype has a count of ten or more. The chain employs TRBV7-2 and TRBJ2-6; D gene uncertain. V gave up 0 bases and J gave up 2 bases, with 2 bases separating them. This CDR3 has 14 residues. The germline V gene encodes CDR1 SGHTA and CDR2 FQGNSA. For the CDR3, the DNA is TGTGCCAGCAGCTTAGCGACTGGGGCCAACGTCCTGACTTTC. Protein sequence: CASSLATGANVLTF. Using reference TRBV7-2 and TRBJ2-6 for the parts outside the CDR3, the full variable domain is GAGVSQSPSNKVTEKGKDVELRCDPISGHTALYWYRQSLGQGLEFLIYFQGNSAPDKSGLPSDRFSAERTGGSVSTLTIQRTQQEDSAVYLCASSLATGANVLTFGAGSRLTVL.

This clonotype was seen ten or more times. J is TRBJ2-2 and V is TRBV28, with D uncertain. With 6 bases removed from V and 4 bases from J, the gap between germline ends came to 6 bases. CDR3 size: 12 residues. Germline values: CDR1 MDHEN, CDR2 SYDVKM. The CDR3 DNA follows: TGTGCCAGCAGCGTCATCACCGGGGAGCTGTTTTTT. Protein: CASSVITGELFF.

This clonotype was counted at least ten times. This chain joins TRBV5-1 and TRBJ2-3; D gene uncertain. CDR1 and CDR2 (germline): SGHRS, YFSETQ. The V end was cut by 0 bases, the J end by 4 bases, with 9 bases between. The CDR3 totals 14 residues. CDR3 bases: TGCGCCAGCAGCTTGGACAGACAATCAGATACGCAGTATTTT. It encodes CASSLDRQSDTQYF.

The chain recombines TRBV3-1 with TRBJ2-7, with D uncertain. V was cut by 0 bases and J by 5 bases, with 5 bases left in between. In germline, CDR1 is LGHDT, CDR2 YNNKEL (reference sequence). The CDR3 contains 12 residues. The CDR3 DNA is TGTGCCAGCAGCCAAGATTCGGACGAGCAGTACTTC. Protein: CASSQDSDEQYF.

This clonotype was counted between two and nine times. The genes are TRBV6-1 and TRBJ2-7; D not certain. V was shortened by 7 bases and J by 1 base, with 14 bases between the two germline ends. This CDR3 contains 14 residues. Germline values: CDR1 MNHNS, CDR2 SASEGT. The CDR3 region is CASTKQLGSYEQYF. CDR3 in DNA: TGTGCCAGCACCAAACAGTTGGGATCCTACGAGCAGTACTTC.

This clonotype was counted only a few times. The chain's CDR3 is CASSFRGLGVTAKNIQYF. Here the CDR3 DNA reads TGTGCCAGCAGCTTCAGGGGGCTCGGTGTAACGGCCAAAAACATTCAGTACTTC. The chain combines TRBV7-9 with TRBJ2-4; 8 nucleotides match TRBD1. The CDR3 length is 18 residues. Trimming cost V 3 bases and J 1 base; bases outside gene matches: 11. Germline-derived CDR1 and CDR2 are SEHNR and FQNEAQ (reference sequence).

Only a few counts were recorded for this clonotype. The chain recombines TRBV2 with TRBJ1-5, with 10 bases aligning to TRBD1. The CDR3 is made up of 16 amino acids. In germline, CDR1 is SNHLY, CDR2 FYNNEI. V gave up 8 bases and J gave up 2 bases; unmatched junction bases: 9. CDR3 DNA sequence: TGTGCCAGCGCCGGGACAGGGGTGTCAGGCAATCAGCCCCAGCATTTT. It translates to CASAGTGVSGNQPQHF.

This clonotype was found a few times. The V gene is TRBV20-1, the J gene TRBJ1-2; D gene ambiguous. Trimming shortened V by 7 bases and J by 4 bases, and 16 bases separated the two germline ends. The CDR3 length is 13 residues. Germline values: CDR1 DFQATT, CDR2 SNEGSKA (reference sequence). Written as DNA, the CDR3 is TGCAGTGGCCGACATCCCACAACCTATGGCTACACCTTC. Amino acid sequence: CSGRHPTTYGYTF.

This clonotype has ten or more counts. This chain links TRBV5-1 with TRBJ2-3, with D possibly TRBD2 on 6 matching bases. V was clipped by 5 bases and J by 0 bases, with 10 bases between them. This CDR3 region has 14 residues. Germline lookup yields CDR1 SGHRS and CDR2 YFSETQ. This CDR3 reads CASRSGFSTDTQYF. CDR3 in DNA: TGCGCCAGCAGAAGCGGGTTTAGCACAGATACGCAGTATTTT.

In this sample, this clonotype turned up a few times. J is TRBJ2-1 and V is TRBV7-2, with 9 bases fitting TRBD2. This CDR3 spans 16 amino acids. Germline CDR1 and CDR2: SGHTA and FQGNSA. The ends lost 2 bases at V and 3 bases at J; junction bases unmatched: 5. CDR3 bases: TGTGCCAGCAGCTTACAGCGGGGGGCTCACTACAATGAGCAGTTCTTC. Translating gives CASSLQRGAHYNEQFF.

The CDR3 protein is CSATGLAGFTGELFF. The DNA of the CDR3 is TGCAGTGCTACGGGACTAGCGGGTTTCACCGGGGAGCTGTTTTTT. This chain links TRBV20-1 with TRBJ2-2; 12 bases fit TRBD2. The CDR3 spans 15 residues. V trimming: 4 bases; J trimming: 4 bases; junction bases outside the gene matches: 4. Per germline, CDR1 DFQATT and CDR2 SNEGSKA (reference sequence).

This clonotype was counted between two and nine times. This CDR3 is CASGLAEQFF. The CDR3 DNA reads TGTGCTAGTGGTTTGGCTGAGCAGTTCTTC. The V and J genes are TRBV12-5 and TRBJ2-1; D not resolved. V was pared by 1 base and J by 9 bases, with 1 base between. The CDR3 sequence is 10 residues long. Germline CDR1 is LGHNT and CDR2 is FRNRAP. The variable domain in full, completed from reference TRBV12-5 and TRBJ2-1, reads DARVTQTPRHKVTEMGQEVTMRCQPILGHNTVFWYRQTMMQGLELLAYFRNRAPLDDSGMPKDRFSAEMPDATLATLKIQPSEPRDSAVYFCASGLAEQFFGPGTRLTVL.

In this sample, this clonotype turned up a few times. The gene calls are TRBV7-9 and TRBJ2-1; the D is unclear. The length of the CDR3 is 15 residues. The V and J ends lost 5 bases and 4 bases respectively, with 15 bases between them. Germline V gene data show CDR1 as SEHNR and CDR2 as FQNEAQ (reference sequence). CDR3 in DNA: TGTGCCAGCAGCCAAGGGCCATCGACATACAATGAGCAGTTCTTC. It codes for CASSQGPSTYNEQFF.

There are a few counts of this clonotype. The genes are TRBV7-6 and TRBJ2-2; TRBD2 matches at 8 bases. The CDR3 is made up of 16 amino acids. The germline V gene encodes CDR1 SGHVS and CDR2 FNYEAQ. The junction had 7 bases not matched to a gene; V was cut back by 5 bases and J by 2 bases. CDR3: CASSENSGTNTGELFF. The CDR3 bases are TGTGCCAGCAGCGAAAATAGCGGGACAAACACCGGGGAGCTGTTTTTT.

There are many counts of this clonotype. V usage is TRBV18 and J usage is TRBJ2-7; D not resolved. Germline V gives CDR1 KGHSH, CDR2 LQKENI. The ends were cut back, 3 bases at V and 0 bases at J, with 6 bases in the middle. The CDR3 has 13 residues. The CDR3 region is CASSPPGSYEQYV. The CDR3 bases are TGTGCCAGCTCACCCCCGGGCTCCTACGAGCAGTACGTC.

The V and J genes are TRBV30 and TRBJ1-4; D not resolved. V lost 1 base, J lost 2 bases, and 5 bases lay in between. Germline CDR1 is GTSNPN and CDR2 is SVGIG (reference sequence). This CDR3 comprises 13 residues. DNA of the CDR3: TGTGCCTGGAGTGATCGGACTAATGAAAAACTGTTTTTT. This gives the protein CAWSDRTNEKLFF. Full variable domain (remainder filled in from reference TRBV30 and TRBJ1-4): SQTIHQWPATLVQPVGSPLSLECTVEGTSNPNLYWYRQAAGRGLQLLFYSVGIGQISSEVPQNLSASRPQDRQFILSSKKLLLSDSGFYLCAWSDRTNEKLFFGSGTQLSVL.

The chain is built from TRBV19 and TRBJ2-2, with unresolved D. V dropped 5 bases and J dropped 1 base, with 8 bases sitting between them. CDR1 is LNHDA, CDR2 SQIVND, per germline (reference sequence). The CDR3 is made up of 14 amino acids. CDR3 sequence: CASSSDENTGELFF. Here the CDR3 DNA reads TGTGCCAGTAGTTCCGACGAGAACACCGGGGAGCTGTTTTTT.

The rearrangement links TRBV7-9 to TRBJ1-4; D is uncertain. V dropped 2 bases and J dropped 5 bases, with 18 bases sitting between them. Germline loops: CDR1 SEHNR, CDR2 FQNEAQ (reference sequence). The CDR3 runs to 17 residues. CDR3 protein: CASSLPTNSRNNEKLFF. DNA of the CDR3: TGTGCCAGCAGCTTACCGACCAACAGCAGGAACAATGAAAAACTGTTTTTT.

The chain couples TRBV12-3 or TRBV12-4 to TRBJ1-6; 7 bases agree with TRBD1. The CDR3 has 14 residues. J gave up 10 bases and V 5 bases, and 8 bases lay outside the gene matches. This chain's CDR3 is CASSPSGGGSPLHF. The DNA for the CDR3 is TGTGCCAGCAGTCCCTCAGGGGGAGGGTCACCCCTCCACTTT.

This clonotype appeared a few times. This chain joins TRBV5-6 and TRBJ2-1, with TRBD2 matching 8 bases. CDR1 is SGHDT, CDR2 YYEEEE, per germline. V trimming: 0 bases; J trimming: 0 bases; junction bases outside the gene matches: 5. This CDR3 region has 17 residues. The DNA of the CDR3 is TGTGCCAGCAGCTTGGATGGCGGGGGGCCCTCCTACAATGAGCAGTTCTTC. Amino acid sequence: CASSLDGGGPSYNEQFF. Full variable domain (missing parts from reference TRBV5-6 and TRBJ2-1): DAGVTQSPTHLIKTRGQQVTLRCSPKSGHDTVSWYQQALGQGPQFIFQYYEEEERQRGNFPDRFSGHQFPNYSSELNVNALLLGDSALYLCASSLDGGGPSYNEQFFGPGTRLTVL.

This rearrangement joins TRBV6-2 or TRBV6-3 to TRBJ1-5; D call uncertain. Per germline, CDR1 MNHEY and CDR2 SVGEGT. Trimming cost V 5 bases and J 9 bases, with 14 bases left between them. The CDR3 contains 13 residues. The CDR3 here is CASSATLQGPQHF. The CDR3 DNA sequence: TGTGCCAGCAGTGCCACACTTCAAGGGCCCCAGCATTTT.